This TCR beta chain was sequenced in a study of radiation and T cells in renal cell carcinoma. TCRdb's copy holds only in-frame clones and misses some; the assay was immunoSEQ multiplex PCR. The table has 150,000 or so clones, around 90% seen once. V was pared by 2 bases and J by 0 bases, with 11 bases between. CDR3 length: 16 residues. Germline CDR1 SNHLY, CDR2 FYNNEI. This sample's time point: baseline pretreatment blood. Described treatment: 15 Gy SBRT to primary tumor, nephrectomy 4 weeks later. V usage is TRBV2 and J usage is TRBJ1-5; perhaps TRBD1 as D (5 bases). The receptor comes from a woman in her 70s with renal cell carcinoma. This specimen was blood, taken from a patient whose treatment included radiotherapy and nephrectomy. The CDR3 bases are TGTGCCAGCAGTGAATTTGGGACGGTTAGCAATCAGCCCCAGCATTTT. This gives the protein CASSEFGTVSNQPQHF.